The present T cell receptor (beta chain) was sequenced within a study of tumor and adjacent non-tumor tissue in lung cancer. Across the whole study: Samples averaged approximately 4.2 million productive TCRbeta reads each.

No cell sorting was done before RNA was extracted from the tissue. Newly diagnosed lung cancer patients had thoracic surgery in China, August–November 2014, without prior chemotherapy. The CDR3 contains 16 residues. The germline V gene encodes CDR1 MNHNY and CDR2 SVGAGI (reference sequence). Whole-study findings and limits: Shorter survival was associated with higher TCR diversity in tumors.

TCRbeta libraries were built with three rounds of nested PCR, modified from ARM-PCR. TCRdb re-analysed the multiplex PCR reads in MiXCR, keeping a single row per CDR3 protein. The repertoire holds more than 120,000 distinct CDR3 sequences, with around 67% as singletons. Note on this clonotype: Its matching antigen is unknown. At one end the junction does not follow the germline gene, possibly because of a read error.

Sequences were obtained from lung tumor tissue. The clonotype comes from a man aged 55 to 70 with small cell lung cancer. The J gene is TRBJ2-1, the V gene TRBV6-6; 8 bases align to TRBD2. CDR3 in amino acids: CASSSLAGITYNEEFF. The CDR3 DNA sequence: TGTGCCAGCAGCTCGCTAGCGGGCATAACCTACAATGAGGAGTTCTTC.